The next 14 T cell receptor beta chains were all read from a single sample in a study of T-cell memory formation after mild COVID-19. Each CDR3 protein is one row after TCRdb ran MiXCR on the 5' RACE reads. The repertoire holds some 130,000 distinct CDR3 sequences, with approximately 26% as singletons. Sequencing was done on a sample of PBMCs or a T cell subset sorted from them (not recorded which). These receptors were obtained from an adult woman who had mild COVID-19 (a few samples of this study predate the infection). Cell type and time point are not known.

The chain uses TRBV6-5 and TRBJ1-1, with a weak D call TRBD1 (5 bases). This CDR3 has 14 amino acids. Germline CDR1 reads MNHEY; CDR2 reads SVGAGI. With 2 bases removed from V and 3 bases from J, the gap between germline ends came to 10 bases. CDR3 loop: CASSYAPRDTEAFF. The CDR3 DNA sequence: TGTGCCAGCAGTTACGCGCCCAGGGACACTGAAGCTTTCTTT.

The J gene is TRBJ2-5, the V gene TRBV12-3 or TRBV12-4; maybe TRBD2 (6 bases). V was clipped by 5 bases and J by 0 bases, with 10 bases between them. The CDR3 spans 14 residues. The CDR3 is CASSRESNQETQYF. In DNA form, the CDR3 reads TGTGCCAGCAGTCGGGAGTCGAACCAAGAGACCCAGTACTTC.

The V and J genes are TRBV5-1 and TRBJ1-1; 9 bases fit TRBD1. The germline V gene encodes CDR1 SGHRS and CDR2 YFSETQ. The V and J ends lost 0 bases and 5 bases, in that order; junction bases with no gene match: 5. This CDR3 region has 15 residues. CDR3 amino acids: CASSLGGQGRTEAFF. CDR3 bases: TGCGCCAGCAGCTTGGGCGGACAGGGGCGGACTGAAGCTTTCTTT. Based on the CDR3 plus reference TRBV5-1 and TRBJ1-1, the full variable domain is KAGVTQTPRYLIKTRGQQVTLSCSPISGHRSVSWYQQTPGQGLQFLFEYFSETQRNKGNFPGRFSGRQFSNSRSEMNVSTLELGDSALYLCASSLGGQGRTEAFFGQGTRLTVV.

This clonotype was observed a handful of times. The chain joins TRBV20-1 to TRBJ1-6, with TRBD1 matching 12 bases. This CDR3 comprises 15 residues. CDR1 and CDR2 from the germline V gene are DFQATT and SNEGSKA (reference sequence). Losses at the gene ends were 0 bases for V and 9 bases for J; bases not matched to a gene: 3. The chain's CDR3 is CSAREPGQGASPLHF. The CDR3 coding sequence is TGCAGTGCTAGAGAACCGGGACAGGGGGCTTCACCCCTCCACTTT.

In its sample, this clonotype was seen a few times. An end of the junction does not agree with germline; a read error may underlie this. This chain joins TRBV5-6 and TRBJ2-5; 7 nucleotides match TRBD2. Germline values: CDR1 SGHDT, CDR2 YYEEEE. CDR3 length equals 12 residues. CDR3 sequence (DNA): TGTGCCAGCAGCGCCCTGTCTGCGGGGGAGTTTTTC. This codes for CASSALSAGEFF.

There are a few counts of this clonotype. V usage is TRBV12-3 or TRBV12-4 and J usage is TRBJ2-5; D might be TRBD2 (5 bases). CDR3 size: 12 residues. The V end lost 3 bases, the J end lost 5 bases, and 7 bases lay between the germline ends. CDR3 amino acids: CASSFGSETQYF. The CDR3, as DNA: TGTGCCAGCAGTTTTGGGAGCGAGACCCAGTACTTC.

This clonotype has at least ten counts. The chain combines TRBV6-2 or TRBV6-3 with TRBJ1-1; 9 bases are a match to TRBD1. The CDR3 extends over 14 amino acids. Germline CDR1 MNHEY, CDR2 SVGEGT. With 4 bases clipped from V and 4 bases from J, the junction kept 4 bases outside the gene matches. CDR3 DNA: TGTGCCAGCAGTTTCCTGACAGGGGGCACTGAAGCTTTCTTT. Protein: CASSFLTGGTEAFF.

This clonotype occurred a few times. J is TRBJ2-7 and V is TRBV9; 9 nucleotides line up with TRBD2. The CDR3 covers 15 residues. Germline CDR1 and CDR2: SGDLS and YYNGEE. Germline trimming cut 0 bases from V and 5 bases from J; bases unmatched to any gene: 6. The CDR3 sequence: CASSVDGGRAHEQYF. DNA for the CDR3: TGTGCCAGCAGCGTAGATGGCGGGAGGGCCCACGAGCAGTACTTC.

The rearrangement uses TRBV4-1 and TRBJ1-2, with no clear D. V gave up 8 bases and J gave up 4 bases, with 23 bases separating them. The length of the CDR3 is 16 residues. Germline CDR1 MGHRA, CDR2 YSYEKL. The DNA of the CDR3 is TGCGCCAGCCAAGGAGAGGGCCCACCCGGGGTCTATGGCTACACCTTC. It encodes CASQGEGPPGVYGYTF.

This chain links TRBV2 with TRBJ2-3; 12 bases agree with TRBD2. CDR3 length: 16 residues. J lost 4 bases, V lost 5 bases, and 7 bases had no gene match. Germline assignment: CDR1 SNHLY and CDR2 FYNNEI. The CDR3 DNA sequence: TGTGCCAGCAGTTATAGACTAGCGGGAGCACCAGATACGCAGTATTTT. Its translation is CASSYRLAGAPDTQYF.

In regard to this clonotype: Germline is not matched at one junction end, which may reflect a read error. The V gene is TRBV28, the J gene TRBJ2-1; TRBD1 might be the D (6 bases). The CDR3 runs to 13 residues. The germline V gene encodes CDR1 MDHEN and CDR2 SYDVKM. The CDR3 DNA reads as TGTGCCAGCAGTATATTTCAGGGGACCGTCCAGATCTTC. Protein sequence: CASSIFQGTVQIF.

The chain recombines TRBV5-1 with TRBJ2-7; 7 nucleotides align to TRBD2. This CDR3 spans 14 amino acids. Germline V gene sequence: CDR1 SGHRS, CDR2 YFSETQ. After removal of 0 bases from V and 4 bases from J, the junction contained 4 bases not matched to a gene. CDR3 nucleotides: TGCGCCAGCAGCTTGGGGCGGGGAGGGTACGAGCAGTACTTC. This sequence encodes CASSLGRGGYEQYF.

The CDR3 sequence: CASSLAAATNEKLFF. The CDR3 bases are TGTGCCAGCAGTTTAGCGGCAGCAACTAATGAAAAACTGTTTTTT. The rearrangement links TRBV12-3 or TRBV12-4 to TRBJ1-4; unclear D gene. The CDR3 has 15 amino acids. V was clipped by 0 bases and J by 0 bases, with 5 bases between them.

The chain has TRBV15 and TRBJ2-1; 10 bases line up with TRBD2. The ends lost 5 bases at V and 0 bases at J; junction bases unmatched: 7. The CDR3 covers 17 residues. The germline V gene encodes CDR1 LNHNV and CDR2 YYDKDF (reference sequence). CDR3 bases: TGTGCCACCAGCCTCCAGCGGGAGGGCCCCTCCTACAATGAGCAGTTCTTC. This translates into CATSLQREGPSYNEQFF.